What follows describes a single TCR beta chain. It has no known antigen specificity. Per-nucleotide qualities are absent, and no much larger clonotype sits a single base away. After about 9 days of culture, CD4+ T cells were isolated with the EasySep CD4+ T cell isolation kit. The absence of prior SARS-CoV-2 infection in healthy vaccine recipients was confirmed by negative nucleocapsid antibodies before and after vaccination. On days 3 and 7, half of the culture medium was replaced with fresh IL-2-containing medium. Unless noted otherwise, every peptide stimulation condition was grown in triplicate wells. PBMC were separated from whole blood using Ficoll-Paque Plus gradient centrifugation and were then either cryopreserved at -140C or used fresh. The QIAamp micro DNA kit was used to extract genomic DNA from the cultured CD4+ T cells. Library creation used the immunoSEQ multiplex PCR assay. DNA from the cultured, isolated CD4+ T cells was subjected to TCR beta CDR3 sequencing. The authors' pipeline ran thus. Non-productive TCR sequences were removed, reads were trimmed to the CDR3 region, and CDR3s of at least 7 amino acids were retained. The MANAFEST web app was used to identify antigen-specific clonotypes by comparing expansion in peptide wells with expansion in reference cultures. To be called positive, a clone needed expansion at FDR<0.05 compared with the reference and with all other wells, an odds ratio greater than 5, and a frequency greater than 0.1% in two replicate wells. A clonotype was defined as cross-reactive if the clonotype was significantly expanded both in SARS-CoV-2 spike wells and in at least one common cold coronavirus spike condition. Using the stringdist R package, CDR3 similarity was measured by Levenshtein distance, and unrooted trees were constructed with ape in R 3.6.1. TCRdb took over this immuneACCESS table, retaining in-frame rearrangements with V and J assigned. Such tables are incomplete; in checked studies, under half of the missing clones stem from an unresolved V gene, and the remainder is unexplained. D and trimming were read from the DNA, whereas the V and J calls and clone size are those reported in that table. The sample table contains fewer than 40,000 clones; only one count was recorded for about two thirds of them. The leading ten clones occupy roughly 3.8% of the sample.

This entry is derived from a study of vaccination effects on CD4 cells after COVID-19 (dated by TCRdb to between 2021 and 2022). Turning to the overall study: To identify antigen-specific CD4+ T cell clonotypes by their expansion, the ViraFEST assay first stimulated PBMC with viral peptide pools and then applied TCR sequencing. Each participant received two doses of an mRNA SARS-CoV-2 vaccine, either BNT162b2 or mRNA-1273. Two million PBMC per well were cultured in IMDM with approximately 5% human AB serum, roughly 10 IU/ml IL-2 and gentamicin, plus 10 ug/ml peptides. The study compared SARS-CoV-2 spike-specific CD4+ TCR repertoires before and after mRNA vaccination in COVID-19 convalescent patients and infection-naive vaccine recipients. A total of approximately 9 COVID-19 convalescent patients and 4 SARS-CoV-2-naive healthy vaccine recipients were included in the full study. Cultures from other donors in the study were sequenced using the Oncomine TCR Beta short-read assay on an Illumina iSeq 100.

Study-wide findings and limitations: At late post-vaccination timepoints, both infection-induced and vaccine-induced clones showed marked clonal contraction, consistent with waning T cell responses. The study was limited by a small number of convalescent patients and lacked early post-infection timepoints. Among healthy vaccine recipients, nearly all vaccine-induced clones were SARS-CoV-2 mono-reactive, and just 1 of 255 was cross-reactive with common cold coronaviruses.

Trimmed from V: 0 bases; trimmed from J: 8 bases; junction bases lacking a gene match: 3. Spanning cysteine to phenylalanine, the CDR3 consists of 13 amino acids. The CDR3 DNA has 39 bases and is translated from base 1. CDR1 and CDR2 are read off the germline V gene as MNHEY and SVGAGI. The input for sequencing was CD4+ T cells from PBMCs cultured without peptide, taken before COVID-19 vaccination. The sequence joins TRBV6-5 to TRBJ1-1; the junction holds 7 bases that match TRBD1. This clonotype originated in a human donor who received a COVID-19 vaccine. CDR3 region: CASSYSGQSEAFF. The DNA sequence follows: TGTGCCAGCAGTTACTCGGGACAGTCCGAAGCTTTCTTT.